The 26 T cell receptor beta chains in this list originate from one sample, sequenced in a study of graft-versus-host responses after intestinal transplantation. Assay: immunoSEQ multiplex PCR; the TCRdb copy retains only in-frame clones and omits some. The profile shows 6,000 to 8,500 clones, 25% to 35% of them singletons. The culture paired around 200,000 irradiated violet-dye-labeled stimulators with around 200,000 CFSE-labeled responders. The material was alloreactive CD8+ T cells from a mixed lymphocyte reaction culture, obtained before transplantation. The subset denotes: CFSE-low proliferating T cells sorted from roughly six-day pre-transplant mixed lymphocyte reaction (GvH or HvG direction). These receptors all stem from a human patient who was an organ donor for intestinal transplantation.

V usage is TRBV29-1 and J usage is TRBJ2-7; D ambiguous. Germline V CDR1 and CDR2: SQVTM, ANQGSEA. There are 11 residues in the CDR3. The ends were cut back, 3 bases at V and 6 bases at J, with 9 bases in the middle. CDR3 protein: CSVEPSLEQYF. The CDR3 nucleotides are TGCAGCGTTGAGCCATCACTCGAGCAGTACTTC.

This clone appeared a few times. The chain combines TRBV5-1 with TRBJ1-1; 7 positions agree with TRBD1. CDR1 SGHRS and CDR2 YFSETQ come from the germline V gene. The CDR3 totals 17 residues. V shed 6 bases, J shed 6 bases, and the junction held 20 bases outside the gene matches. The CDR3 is CASTLWGPTGIGAEAFF. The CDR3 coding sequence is TGCGCCAGCACCCTATGGGGACCGACAGGGATAGGCGCTGAAGCTTTCTTT.

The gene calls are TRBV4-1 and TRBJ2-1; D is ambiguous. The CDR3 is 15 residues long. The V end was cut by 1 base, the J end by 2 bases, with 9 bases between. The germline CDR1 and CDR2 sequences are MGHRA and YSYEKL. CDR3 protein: CASSQVASPYNEQFF. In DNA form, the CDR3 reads TGCGCCAGCAGCCAAGTAGCCAGTCCCTACAATGAGCAGTTCTTC.

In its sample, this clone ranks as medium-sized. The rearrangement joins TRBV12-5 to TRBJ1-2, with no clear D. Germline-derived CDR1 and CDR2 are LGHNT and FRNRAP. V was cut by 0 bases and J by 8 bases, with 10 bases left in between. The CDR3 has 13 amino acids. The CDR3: CASGLVRQLGYTF. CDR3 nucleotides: TGTGCTAGTGGTTTGGTTCGTCAGTTGGGCTACACCTTC.

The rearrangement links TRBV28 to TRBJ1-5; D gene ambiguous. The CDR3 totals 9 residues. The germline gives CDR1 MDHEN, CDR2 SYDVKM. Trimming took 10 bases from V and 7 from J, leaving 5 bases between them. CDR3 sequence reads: CAILQPQHF. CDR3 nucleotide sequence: TGTGCCATCCTGCAGCCCCAGCATTTT. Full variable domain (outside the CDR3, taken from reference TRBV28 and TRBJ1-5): DVKVTQSSRYLVKRTGEKVFLECVQDMDHENMFWYRQDPGLGLRLIYFSYDVKMKEKGDIPEGYSVSREKKERFSLILESASTNQTSMYLCAILQPQHFGDGTRLSIL.

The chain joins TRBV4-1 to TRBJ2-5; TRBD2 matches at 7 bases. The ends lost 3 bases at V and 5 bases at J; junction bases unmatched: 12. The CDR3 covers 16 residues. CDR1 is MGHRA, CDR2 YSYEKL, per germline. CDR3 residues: CASSHRWRERMETQYF. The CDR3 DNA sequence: TGCGCCAGCAGCCACCGGTGGCGGGAGAGGATGGAGACCCAGTACTTC.

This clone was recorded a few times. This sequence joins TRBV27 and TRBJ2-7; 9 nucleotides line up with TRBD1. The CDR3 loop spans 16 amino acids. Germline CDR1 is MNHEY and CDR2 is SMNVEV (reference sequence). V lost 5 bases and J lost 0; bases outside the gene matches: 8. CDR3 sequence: CASSITWDRASYEQYF. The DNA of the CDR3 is TGTGCCAGCAGTATTACATGGGACAGGGCCTCCTACGAGCAGTACTTC.

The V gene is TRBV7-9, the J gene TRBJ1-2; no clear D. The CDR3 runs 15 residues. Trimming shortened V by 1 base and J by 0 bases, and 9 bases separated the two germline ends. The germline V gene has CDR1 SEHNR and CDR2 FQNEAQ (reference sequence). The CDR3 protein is CASSLVIEANYGYTF. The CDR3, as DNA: TGTGCCAGCAGCTTAGTGATAGAAGCTAACTATGGCTACACCTTC.

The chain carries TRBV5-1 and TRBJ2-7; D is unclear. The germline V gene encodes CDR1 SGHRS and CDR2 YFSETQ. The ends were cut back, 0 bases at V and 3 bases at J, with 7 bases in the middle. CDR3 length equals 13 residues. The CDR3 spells CASSLGLLYEQYF. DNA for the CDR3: TGCGCCAGCAGCTTGGGCCTACTCTACGAGCAGTACTTC.

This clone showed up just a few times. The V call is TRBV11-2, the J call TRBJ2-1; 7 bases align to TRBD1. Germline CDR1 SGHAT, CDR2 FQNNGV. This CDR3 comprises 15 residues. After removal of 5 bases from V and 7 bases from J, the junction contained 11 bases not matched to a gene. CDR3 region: CASSMGQLDANEQFF. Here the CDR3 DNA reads TGTGCCAGCAGCATGGGACAGCTCGATGCGAATGAGCAGTTCTTC.

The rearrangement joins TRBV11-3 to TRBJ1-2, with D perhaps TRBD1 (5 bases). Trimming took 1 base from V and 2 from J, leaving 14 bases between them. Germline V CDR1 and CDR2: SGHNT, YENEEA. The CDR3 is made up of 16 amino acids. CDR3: CASSLARPDKNYGYTF. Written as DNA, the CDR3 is TGTGCCAGCAGCTTAGCCCGTCCGGACAAGAACTATGGCTACACCTTC.

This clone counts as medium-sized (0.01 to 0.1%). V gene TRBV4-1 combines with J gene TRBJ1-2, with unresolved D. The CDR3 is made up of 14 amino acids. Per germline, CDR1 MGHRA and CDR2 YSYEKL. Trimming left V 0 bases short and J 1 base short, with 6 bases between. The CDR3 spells CASSQDSVNYGYTF. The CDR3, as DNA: TGCGCCAGCAGCCAAGATTCGGTTAACTATGGCTACACCTTC.

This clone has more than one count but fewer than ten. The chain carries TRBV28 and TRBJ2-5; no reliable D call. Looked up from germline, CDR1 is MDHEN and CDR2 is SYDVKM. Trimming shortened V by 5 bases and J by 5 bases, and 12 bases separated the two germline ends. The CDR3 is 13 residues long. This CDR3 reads CASSPNLGETQYF. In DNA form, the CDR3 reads TGTGCCAGCAGTCCTAACTTGGGCGAGACCCAGTACTTC.

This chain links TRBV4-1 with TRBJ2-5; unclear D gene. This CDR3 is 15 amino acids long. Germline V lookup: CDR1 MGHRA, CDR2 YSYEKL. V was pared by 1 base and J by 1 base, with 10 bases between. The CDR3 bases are TGCGCCAGCAGCCAAGGTCCGGCAGGCCAAGAGACCCAGTACTTC. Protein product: CASSQGPAGQETQYF.

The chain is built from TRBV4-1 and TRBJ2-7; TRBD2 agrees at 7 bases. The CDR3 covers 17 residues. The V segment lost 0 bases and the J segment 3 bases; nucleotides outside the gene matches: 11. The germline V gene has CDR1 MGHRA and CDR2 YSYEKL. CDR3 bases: TGCGCCAGCAGCCAAGATAGCCCGGGACGGGAGGTCTACGAGCAGTACTTC. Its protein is CASSQDSPGREVYEQYF.

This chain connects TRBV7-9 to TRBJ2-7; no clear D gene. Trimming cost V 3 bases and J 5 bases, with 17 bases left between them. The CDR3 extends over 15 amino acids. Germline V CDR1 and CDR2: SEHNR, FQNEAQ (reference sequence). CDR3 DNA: TGTGCCAGCAGCTTCTGGTTCGTATCTACGGACGAGCAGTACTTC. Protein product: CASSFWFVSTDEQYF.

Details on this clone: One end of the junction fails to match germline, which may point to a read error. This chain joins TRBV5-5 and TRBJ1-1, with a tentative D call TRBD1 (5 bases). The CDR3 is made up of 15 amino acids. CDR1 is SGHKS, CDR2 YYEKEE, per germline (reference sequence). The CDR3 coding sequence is TGTGCCAGCAGCACGTACCCAGGGAAGAACGCTGAAGCTTTCTTT. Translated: CASSTYPGKNAEAFF.

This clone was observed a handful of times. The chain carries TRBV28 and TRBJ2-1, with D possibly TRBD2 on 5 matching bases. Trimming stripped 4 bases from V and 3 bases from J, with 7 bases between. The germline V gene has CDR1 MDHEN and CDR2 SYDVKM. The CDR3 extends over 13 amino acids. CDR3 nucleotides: TGTGCCAGCAGTTCGGGATTCTACAATGAGCAGTTCTTC. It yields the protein CASSSGFYNEQFF.

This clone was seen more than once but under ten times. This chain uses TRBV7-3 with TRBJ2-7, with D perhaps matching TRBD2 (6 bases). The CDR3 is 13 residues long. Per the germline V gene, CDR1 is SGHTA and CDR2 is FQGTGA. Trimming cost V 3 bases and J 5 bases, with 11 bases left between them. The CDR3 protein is CASSFGGWNEQYF. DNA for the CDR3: TGTGCCAGCAGCTTCGGGGGTTGGAACGAGCAGTACTTC.

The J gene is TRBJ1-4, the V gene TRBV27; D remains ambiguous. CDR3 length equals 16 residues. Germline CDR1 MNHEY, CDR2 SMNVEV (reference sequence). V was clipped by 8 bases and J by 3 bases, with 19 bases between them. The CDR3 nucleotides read TGTGCCAGCGCCGCCGAGAGTGGGCCGTCTAATGAAAAACTGTTTTTT. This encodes CASAAESGPSNEKLFF. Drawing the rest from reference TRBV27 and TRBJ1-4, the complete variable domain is EAQVTQNPRYLITVTGKKLTVTCSQNMNHEYMSWYRQDPGLGLRQIYYSMNVEVTDKGDVPEGYKVSRKEKRNFPLILESPSPNQTSLYFCASAAESGPSNEKLFFGSGTQLSVL.

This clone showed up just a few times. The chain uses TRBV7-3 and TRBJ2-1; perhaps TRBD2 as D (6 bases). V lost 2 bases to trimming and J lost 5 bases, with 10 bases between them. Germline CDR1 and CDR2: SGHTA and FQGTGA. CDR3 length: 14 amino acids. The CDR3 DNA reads TGTGCCAGCAGCTTAGCACTAGCCCACAATGAGCAGTTCTTC. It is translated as CASSLALAHNEQFF. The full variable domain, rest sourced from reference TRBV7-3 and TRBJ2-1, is GAGVSQTPSNKVTEKGKYVELRCDPISGHTALYWYRQSLGQGPEFLIYFQGTGAADDSGLPNDRFFAVRPEGSVSTLKIQRTERGDSAVYLCASSLALAHNEQFFGPGTRLTVL.

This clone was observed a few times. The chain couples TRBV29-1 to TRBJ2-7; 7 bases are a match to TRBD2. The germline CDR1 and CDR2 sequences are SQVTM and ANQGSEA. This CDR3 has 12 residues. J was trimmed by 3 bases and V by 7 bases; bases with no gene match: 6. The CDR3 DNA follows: TGCAGCGCCTGGGAGGGTCGCTACGAGCAGTACTTC. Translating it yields CSAWEGRYEQYF.

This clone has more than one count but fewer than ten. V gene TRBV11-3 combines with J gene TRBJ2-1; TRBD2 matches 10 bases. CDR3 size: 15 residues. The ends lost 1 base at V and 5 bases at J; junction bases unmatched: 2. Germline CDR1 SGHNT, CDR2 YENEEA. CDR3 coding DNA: TGTGCCAGCAGCTTAGGTCTAGCGGGGGACAATGAGCAGTTCTTC. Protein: CASSLGLAGDNEQFF.

CDR3 sequence (DNA): TGCAGCGTTGGTGAGGCCTACCACCATTACGAGCAGTACTTC. Translating gives CSVGEAYHHYEQYF. The chain employs TRBV29-1 and TRBJ2-7; D remains ambiguous. CDR1 is SQVTM, CDR2 ANQGSEA, per germline. Trimming removed 4 bases from V and 4 bases from J, with 17 bases in between. There are 14 residues in the CDR3.

CDR3 amino acids: CASSRTGSAPRINTEAFF. The CDR3 DNA sequence: TGTGCCAGCAGCCGGACAGGGAGTGCACCCCGGATTAACACTGAAGCTTTCTTT. This rearrangement joins TRBV11-2 to TRBJ1-1; 8 nucleotides align to TRBD1. The trim removed 5 bases at V and 2 bases at J, leaving 16 bases unmatched. The CDR3 has 18 residues. Germline V CDR1 and CDR2: SGHAT, FQNNGV.

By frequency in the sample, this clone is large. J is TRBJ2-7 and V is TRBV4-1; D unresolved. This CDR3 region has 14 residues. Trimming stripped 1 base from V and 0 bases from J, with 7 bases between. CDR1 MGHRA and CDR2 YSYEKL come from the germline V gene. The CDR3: CASSQAIGSYEQYF. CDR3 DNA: TGCGCCAGCAGCCAAGCGATCGGCTCCTACGAGCAGTACTTC.